These 31 T cell receptor beta chains were all obtained from the same sample, sequenced in a study of cytomegalovirus exposure and HLA in healthy donors listed by TCRdb under 2017. Library preparation used the immunoSEQ multiplex PCR assay. The multiplex PCR relied on a mix of 60 forward primers for TCR Vbeta segments and 13 reverse primers for TCR Jbeta segments. Sourced from immuneACCESS, this table was stored by TCRdb with only in-frame sequences that have V and J called. A share of the clones is absent; for the studies checked, an unresolved V gene accounts for under half, and the remainder has no known explanation. The table for this sample records just under 60,000 clones. The top ten constitute 4% of the sample. Sequenced: PBMCs. These receptors all come from a male donor in good health and CMV-seronegative.

This sequence joins TRBV11-2 and TRBJ1-2; D gene uncertain. CDR1 is SGHAT and CDR2 is FQNNGV in the germline V gene. The CDR3 extends over 14 amino acids. Trimming cost V 3 bases and J 0 bases, with 8 bases left between them. DNA for the CDR3: TGTGCCAGCAGCTTCGGGAGGGCTAACTATGGCTACACCTTC. Its protein is CASSFGRANYGYTF.

The chain is built from TRBV10-3 and TRBJ1-6, with 7 positions matching TRBD1. V lost 6 bases and J lost 5; bases outside the gene matches: 4. The CDR3 sequence is 14 residues long. Germline CDR1 is ENHRY and CDR2 is SYGVKD. The CDR3 DNA follows: TGTGCCATCAGCGGGACAGTTGATAATTCACCCCTCCACTTT. Translating gives CAISGTVDNSPLHF.

This chain connects TRBV4-3 to TRBJ2-1; 7 positions match TRBD2. Losses at the gene ends were 0 bases for V and 3 bases for J; bases not matched to a gene: 8. The CDR3 has 17 residues. Germline V gene sequence: CDR1 LGHNA, CDR2 YSLEER. Written as DNA, the CDR3 is TGCGCCAGCAGCCAAGATTGGACTAGAGGGAGCTACAATGAGCAGTTCTTC. Protein product: CASSQDWTRGSYNEQFF.

The rearrangement uses TRBV28 and TRBJ2-7, with D possibly being TRBD1 (6 bases). The germline V and J ends were trimmed by 5 bases and 2 bases, with 13 bases remaining between them. Germline V CDR1 and CDR2: MDHEN, SYDVKM. The CDR3 totals 14 residues. The CDR3 nucleotides read TGTGCCAGCAGTCCGCCGACAGGAACCTACGAGCAGTACTTC. Its protein product is CASSPPTGTYEQYF.

The chain uses TRBV5-1 and TRBJ2-7; 8 nucleotides agree with TRBD2. V shed 0 bases and J 3 bases; nucleotides not matched to a gene: 2. From germline, CDR1 is SGHRS and CDR2 YFSETQ. The CDR3 runs 14 residues. CDR3 in DNA: TGCGCCAGCAGCTTGGATCTAGCGGGCTACGAGCAGTACTTC. Translating gives CASSLDLAGYEQYF.

Comment on this clone: This CDR3 is also generated by other DNA sequences in the sample. V is TRBV6-1 and J is TRBJ1-4; tentative D call: TRBD1 (5 bases). The CDR3 runs 15 residues. Per germline, CDR1 MNHNS and CDR2 SASEGT. V lost 4 bases and J lost 8, with 17 bases in between. The DNA for the CDR3 is TGTGCCAGCAGTGGGAGGGGAGGATGGAGGGAAAAACTGTTTTTT. It encodes CASSGRGGWREKLFF.

The gene calls are TRBV28 and TRBJ2-2; the D gene is possibly TRBD1 (5 bases). V lost 3 bases to trimming and J lost 3 bases, with 11 bases between them. Germline V gene data show CDR1 as MDHEN and CDR2 as SYDVKM. This CDR3 has 15 amino acids. This CDR3 is CASSLAQGDTGELFF. CDR3 DNA sequence: TGTGCCAGCAGTTTGGCCCAGGGTGACACCGGGGAGCTGTTTTTT.

In DNA, the CDR3 is TGTGCCAGCAGCTTACTTGCAGGGTGGGAGGGATTCTCCTACGAGCAGTACTTC. This encodes CASSLLAGWEGFSYEQYF. V usage is TRBV7-3 and J usage is TRBJ2-7, with TRBD2 identical over 7 bases. The germline V gene has CDR1 SGHTA and CDR2 FQGTGA. With 2 bases clipped from V and 0 bases from J, the junction kept 13 bases outside the gene matches. This CDR3 has 18 residues.

This sequence joins TRBV6-5 and TRBJ1-2; 8 bases fit TRBD1. Germline V lookup: CDR1 MNHEY, CDR2 SVGAGI. This CDR3 region has 15 residues. The junction had 14 bases not matched to a gene; V was cut back by 6 bases and J by 8 bases. The CDR3 DNA follows: TGTGCCAGCAGACCTACAGGACAGGGATCGGGAGGCTACACCTTC. It is translated as CASRPTGQGSGGYTF.

The chain employs TRBV9 and TRBJ2-3; D remains ambiguous. The CDR3 is made up of 14 amino acids. CDR1 SGDLS and CDR2 YYNGEE come from the germline V gene. V lost 0 bases to trimming and J lost 4 bases, with 9 bases between them. The CDR3 DNA follows: TGTGCCAGCAGCGTAGTTGACAACCCAGATACGCAGTATTTT. Its protein product is CASSVVDNPDTQYF.

The chain employs TRBV6-5 and TRBJ2-7, with a weak D call TRBD1 (5 bases). This CDR3 is 14 amino acids long. Trimming took 2 bases from V and 2 from J, leaving 10 bases between them. Germline V gene sequence: CDR1 MNHEY, CDR2 SVGAGI. In DNA form, the CDR3 reads TGTGCCAGCAGTTACGGAGTAGGGGCCTACGAGCAGTACTTC. Translating it yields CASSYGVGAYEQYF.

The chain combines TRBV20-1 with TRBJ2-5; D is possibly TRBD1 (5 bases). The germline gives CDR1 DFQATT, CDR2 SNEGSKA (reference sequence). CDR3 length: 11 residues. Between the trimmed V and J ends, which lost 7 bases and 4 bases, there was a span of 10 bases. The CDR3 DNA sequence: TGCAGTGTGGGTAGGGGAGAGACCCAGTACTTC. It encodes CSVGRGETQYF.

This chain's CDR3 is CASSSIFQGARDQPQHF. In nucleotides, the CDR3 is TGTGCCAGCTCATCTATCTTCCAGGGGGCAAGGGATCAGCCCCAGCATTTT. The genes are TRBV18 and TRBJ1-5, with 8 bases matching TRBD1. Trimming at V came to 5 bases and at J to 5 bases, leaving 14 bases not matched to a gene. The CDR3 sequence is 17 residues long. Germline CDR1 reads KGHSH; CDR2 reads LQKENI.

The rearrangement joins TRBV6-5 to TRBJ1-4; the D gene is possibly TRBD1 (5 bases). Germline assignment: CDR1 MNHEY and CDR2 SVGAGI. The V end lost 5 bases, the J end lost 6 bases, and 13 bases lay between the germline ends. The CDR3 runs 14 residues. CDR3 nucleotide sequence: TGTGCCAGCAGTGAAGGGCAGGGTCATGAAAAACTGTTTTTT. Protein: CASSEGQGHEKLFF.

The chain has TRBV5-1 and TRBJ2-7; D is ambiguous. Germline lookup yields CDR1 SGHRS and CDR2 YFSETQ. V was pared by 1 base and J by 3 bases, with 8 bases between. The length of the CDR3 is 13 residues. The chain's CDR3 is CASSLTSGYEQYF. The CDR3 DNA reads as TGCGCCAGCAGCTTGACGAGTGGCTACGAGCAGTACTTC.

This rearrangement joins TRBV29-1 to TRBJ2-2; 8 bases align to TRBD1. From germline, CDR1 is SQVTM and CDR2 ANQGSEA. The CDR3 runs to 14 residues. After removal of 5 bases from V and 4 bases from J, the junction contained 6 bases not matched to a gene. CDR3 residues: CSVCQGASTGELFF. In DNA, the CDR3 is TGCAGCGTTTGTCAGGGGGCCAGCACCGGGGAGCTGTTTTTT.

V and J are TRBV9 and TRBJ1-4, with 10 nucleotides matching TRBD1. The CDR3 has 15 residues. Germline CDR1 reads SGDLS; CDR2 reads YYNGEE. V trimming: 4 bases; J trimming: 10 bases; junction bases outside the gene matches: 10. The CDR3 reads CASSPNWDRGGKLFF. CDR3 nucleotide sequence: TGTGCCAGCAGCCCGAATTGGGACAGGGGAGGAAAACTGTTTTTT.

The genes are TRBV2 and TRBJ1-5; D call uncertain. Germline CDR1 and CDR2: SNHLY and FYNNEI. The V and J ends lost 3 bases and 6 bases respectively, with 12 bases between them. The length of the CDR3 is 14 residues. In DNA, the CDR3 is TGTGCCAGCAGTGACGACGACTATCCTCAGCCCCAGCATTTT. As protein: CASSDDDYPQPQHF.

V usage is TRBV14 and J usage is TRBJ1-6, with 7 bases matching TRBD1. Looked up from germline, CDR1 is SGHDN and CDR2 is FVKESK. This CDR3 has 15 amino acids. V was clipped by 1 base and J by 10 bases; unmatched bases: 7. The CDR3: CASSQGGTVRSPLHF. The CDR3 DNA sequence: TGTGCCAGCAGCCAAGGGGGGACAGTAAGATCACCCCTCCACTTT. The complete variable domain, with remaining parts taken from reference TRBV14 and TRBJ1-6, reads EAGVTQFPSHSVIEKGQTVTLRCDPISGHDNLYWYRRVMGKEIKFLLHFVKESKQDESGMPNNRFLAERTGGTYSTLKVQPAELEDSGVYFCASSQGGTVRSPLHFGNGTRLTVT.

V usage is TRBV7-2 and J usage is TRBJ2-5; 7 positions match TRBD2. The germline V gene has CDR1 SGHTA and CDR2 FQGNSA. With 2 bases clipped from V and 7 bases from J, the junction kept 7 bases outside the gene matches. CDR3 length equals 14 residues. CDR3 sequence: CASSLNRPGGTQYF. The CDR3 region has the DNA TGTGCCAGCAGCTTAAACAGGCCGGGGGGGACCCAGTACTTC.

The gene calls are TRBV27 and TRBJ2-3; possible D gene TRBD1, 6 bases. In germline, CDR1 is MNHEY, CDR2 SMNVEV (reference sequence). This CDR3 has 12 amino acids. V shed 3 bases and J shed 9 bases, with 10 bases lying between them. The CDR3 reads CASSLNRDTQYF. In nucleotides, the CDR3 is TGTGCCAGCAGTTTGAACAGGGACACGCAGTATTTT.

J is TRBJ2-7 and V is TRBV13; D is possibly TRBD1 (5 bases). With 2 bases removed from V and 3 bases from J, the gap between germline ends came to 8 bases. Germline V gene sequence: CDR1 PRHDT, CDR2 FYEKMQ (reference sequence). The CDR3 is made up of 13 amino acids. CDR3: CASSLRGSYEQYF. The CDR3 DNA follows: TGTGCCAGCAGCTTAAGGGGTAGCTACGAGCAGTACTTC.

A word on this clone: One junction end does not reproduce the germline sequence, and a read error may be involved. The gene calls are TRBV10-3 and TRBJ2-3; a weak D match, TRBD2 (5 bases). This CDR3 spans 16 amino acids. Germline-derived CDR1 and CDR2 are ENHRY and SYGVKD. The DNA of the CDR3 is TGTGCCATCAGTGCCCTGATGCCCGCTAGCACAGATAAGCAGTATTTT. The encoded protein is CAISALMPASTDKQYF.

V usage is TRBV9 and J usage is TRBJ2-2; possibly TRBD1 for D (6 bases). This CDR3 comprises 15 residues. V gave up 0 bases and J gave up 2 bases, with 8 bases separating them. CDR1 and CDR2 from the germline V gene are SGDLS and YYNGEE. The CDR3 DNA sequence: TGTGCCAGCAGCGTAGTGGACAGCAACACCGGGGAGCTGTTTTTT. It encodes CASSVVDSNTGELFF.

The chain is built from TRBV7-9 and TRBJ1-2, with a tentative D call TRBD1 (5 bases). Deletions cut 2 bases from V and 3 bases from J, with 16 bases between. This CDR3 spans 16 amino acids. CDR1 is SEHNR, CDR2 FQNEAQ, per germline (reference sequence). Here the CDR3 reads CASSLIGGARDYGYTF. The CDR3 DNA reads TGTGCCAGCAGCTTAATAGGTGGGGCCCGCGACTATGGCTACACCTTC.

V is TRBV9 and J is TRBJ2-5; no definite D call. CDR1 SGDLS and CDR2 YYNGEE come from the germline V gene. V was shortened by 0 bases and J by 2 bases, with 11 bases between the two germline ends. The CDR3 totals 15 residues. CDR3 region: CASSVGNTPQETQYF. In DNA form, the CDR3 reads TGTGCCAGCAGCGTAGGCAATACACCTCAAGAGACCCAGTACTTC.

V gene TRBV28 combines with J gene TRBJ2-7; TRBD1 agrees at 8 bases. The trim removed 4 bases at V and 7 bases at J, leaving 9 bases unmatched. This CDR3 region has 14 residues. Germline lookup yields CDR1 MDHEN and CDR2 SYDVKM. As DNA, the CDR3 is TGTGCCAGCAGTTCCGGACAGGGACCGCATGAGCAGTACTTC. This gives the protein CASSSGQGPHEQYF.

This chain links TRBV4-2 with TRBJ2-7, with D perhaps TRBD1 (6 bases). The V and J ends lost 3 bases and 2 bases respectively, with 14 bases between them. Germline V gives CDR1 LGHNA, CDR2 YNFKEQ. The CDR3 contains 15 residues. The CDR3 loop reads CASSHSQGRTYEQYF. CDR3 in DNA: TGTGCCAGCAGCCATTCCCAGGGGCGAACCTACGAGCAGTACTTC.

The chain combines TRBV5-1 with TRBJ2-7, with D perhaps TRBD1 (5 bases). Germline V CDR1 and CDR2: SGHRS, YFSETQ. This CDR3 contains 15 residues. V gave up 5 bases and J gave up 0 bases, with 15 bases separating them. Here the CDR3 DNA reads TGCGCCAGCAGAGACAGTAGTGGGTCCTCCTACGAGCAGTACTTC. This translates into CASRDSSGSSYEQYF. Using reference TRBV5-1 and TRBJ2-7 for the parts outside the CDR3, the full variable domain is KAGVTQTPRYLIKTRGQQVTLSCSPISGHRSVSWYQQTPGQGLQFLFEYFSETQRNKGNFPGRFSGRQFSNSRSEMNVSTLELGDSALYLCASRDSSGSSYEQYFGPGTRLTVT.

The CDR3 loop is CASSLVEAGQNIQYF. DNA of the CDR3: TGCGCCAGCAGCTTGGTCGAAGCGGGGCAAAACATTCAGTACTTC. V usage is TRBV5-1 and J usage is TRBJ2-4, with 7 bases identical to TRBD2. V gave up 0 bases and J gave up 5 bases; unmatched junction bases: 5. The CDR3 is 15 residues long. Per germline, CDR1 SGHRS and CDR2 YFSETQ.

V and J are TRBV9 and TRBJ1-4, with 7 positions matching TRBD1. V was clipped by 0 bases and J by 8 bases; unmatched bases: 4. The CDR3 covers 14 residues. CDR1 is SGDLS, CDR2 YYNGEE, per germline. The CDR3 loop is CASSVAGGGEKLFF. CDR3 nucleotide sequence: TGTGCCAGCAGCGTAGCAGGGGGTGGAGAAAAACTGTTTTTT.